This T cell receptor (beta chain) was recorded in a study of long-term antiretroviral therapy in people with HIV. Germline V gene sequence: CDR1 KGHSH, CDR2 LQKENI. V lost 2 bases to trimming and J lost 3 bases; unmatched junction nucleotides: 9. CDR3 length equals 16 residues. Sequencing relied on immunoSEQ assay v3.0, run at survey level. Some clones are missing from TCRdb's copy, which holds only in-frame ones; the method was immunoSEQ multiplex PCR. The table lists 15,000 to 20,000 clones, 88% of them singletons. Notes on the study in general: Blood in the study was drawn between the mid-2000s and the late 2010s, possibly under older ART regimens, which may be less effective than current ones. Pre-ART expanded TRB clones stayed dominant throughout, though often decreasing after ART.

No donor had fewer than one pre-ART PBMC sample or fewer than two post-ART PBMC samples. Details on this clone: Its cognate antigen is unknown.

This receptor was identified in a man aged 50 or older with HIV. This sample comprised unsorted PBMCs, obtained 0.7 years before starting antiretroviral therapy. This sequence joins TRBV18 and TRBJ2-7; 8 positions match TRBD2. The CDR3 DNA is TGTGCCAGCTCACCAGGGGGCCGGGGGGGGCTCTACGAGCAGTACTTC. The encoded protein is CASSPGGRGGLYEQYF. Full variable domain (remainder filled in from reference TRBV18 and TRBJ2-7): NAGVMQNPRHLVRRRGQEARLRCSPMKGHSHVYWYRQLPEEGLKFMVYLQKENIIDESGMPKERFSAEFPKEGPSILRIQQVVRGDSAAYFCASSPGGRGGLYEQYFGPGTRLTVT.